These 12 T cell receptor beta chains were all obtained from the same sample, sequenced in a study of blood T cell repertoires in COVID-19. TCRdb's copy holds only in-frame clones and misses some; the assay was immunoSEQ multiplex PCR. The profile covers 150,000 to 200,000 clones, with about 88% appearing a single time and more than 8.5% taken by the ten largest. The sequenced material came from PBMCs or T cells enriched from blood (not recorded which). The receptor set was obtained from a woman between 18 and 30 years old who had recovered from COVID-19.

The sample holds one count of this clone. This chain uses TRBV3-1 (or the pseudogene TRBV3-2) with TRBJ2-6; D remains unclear. There are 18 residues in the CDR3. The ends were cut back, 0 bases at V and 3 bases at J, with 15 bases in the middle. Germline CDR1 reads LGHDT; CDR2 reads YNNKEL (reference sequence). The CDR3 loop reads CASSQDPSSIGGANVLTF. The CDR3 nucleotides read TGTGCCAGCAGCCAAGATCCGAGCTCCATTGGTGGGGCCAACGTCCTGACTTTC.

This clone appeared a few times. CDR3 in DNA: TGTGCCAGCAGTGAACGGCAGGGGGGTGGTGAAAAACTGTTTTTT. Protein: CASSERQGGGEKLFF. This rearrangement joins TRBV6-1 to TRBJ1-4; 7 bases match TRBD1. The CDR3 sequence is 15 residues long. Unmatched junction bases numbered 7, after V lost 2 bases and J lost 7 bases. Germline CDR1 is MNHNS and CDR2 is SASEGT.

This clone has a single count. This chain uses TRBV5-1 with TRBJ2-3; 9 bases fit TRBD1. The CDR3 is made up of 14 amino acids. V shed 3 bases and J 3 bases; nucleotides not matched to a gene: 2. Germline CDR1 is SGHRS and CDR2 is YFSETQ. The CDR3 here is CASSWGQGTDTQYF. CDR3 in DNA: TGCGCCAGCAGCTGGGGACAGGGAACAGATACGCAGTATTTT.

This chain uses TRBV29-1 with TRBJ2-7; TRBD1 agrees at 11 bases. Germline V gene lookup returns CDR1 SQVTM and CDR2 ANQGSEA. V shed 5 bases and J 0 bases; nucleotides not matched to a gene: 15. CDR3 length: 18 residues. The CDR3 sequence is CSVIGTGGDSGYSYEQYF. The DNA for the CDR3 is TGCAGCGTTATAGGGACAGGGGGTGATTCAGGGTACTCCTACGAGCAGTACTTC.

V is TRBV7-2 and J is TRBJ2-3, with TRBD2 matching 8 bases. Germline V gene lookup returns CDR1 SGHTA and CDR2 FQGNSA. V dropped 4 bases and J dropped 5; count of bases not matched to a gene: 8. The CDR3 contains 15 residues. CDR3 nucleotide sequence: TGTGCCAGCAGCTCCGCGGGGGGAGTTAGAGATACGCAGTATTTT. Translation gives CASSSAGGVRDTQYF.

J is TRBJ2-3 and V is TRBV28; 7 bases match TRBD2. There are 17 residues in the CDR3. V trimming: 7 bases; J trimming: 4 bases; junction bases outside the gene matches: 17. The germline V gene has CDR1 MDHEN and CDR2 SYDVKM. The CDR3 DNA follows: TGTGCCAGCACCCCCTCCGCGGGACTACCTCTCGCAGATACGCAGTATTTT. Translating it yields CASTPSAGLPLADTQYF.

The chain couples TRBV10-3 to TRBJ1-5, with unresolved D. The CDR3 covers 13 residues. V lost 10 bases and J 5 bases, leaving 15 bases between the germline ends. Germline V CDR1 and CDR2: ENHRY, SYGVKD. For the CDR3, the DNA is TGTGCCACCAGAAATTCGGAGGATCAGCCCCAGCATTTT. Its protein product is CATRNSEDQPQHF.

The rearrangement links TRBV5-8 to TRBJ2-3; 8 nucleotides match TRBD2. V shed 4 bases, J shed 1 base, and the junction held 8 bases outside the gene matches. The CDR3 totals 16 residues. Germline V gene sequence: CDR1 SGHTS, CDR2 YDEGEE. The CDR3 DNA is TGTGCCAGCAGCCACAGAGCGGGGGCGCGCACAGATACGCAGTATTTT. Translated: CASSHRAGARTDTQYF.

The rearrangement joins TRBV5-4 to TRBJ2-2; D is possibly TRBD1 (6 bases). Germline-derived CDR1 and CDR2 are SGHNT and YYREEE (reference sequence). There are 14 residues in the CDR3. The V and J ends lost 0 bases and 5 bases respectively, with 8 bases between them. CDR3 residues: CASSLGTGTGELFF. For the CDR3, the DNA is TGTGCCAGCAGCTTGGGAACAGGGACCGGGGAGCTGTTTTTT.

This chain joins TRBV10-3 and TRBJ2-3, with a tentative D call TRBD2 (6 bases). The CDR3 runs 16 residues. Trimming took 6 bases from V and 1 from J, leaving 17 bases between them. Per the germline V gene, CDR1 is ENHRY and CDR2 is SYGVKD. CDR3 coding DNA: TGTGCCATCAGGCCGGGACTCTCAACCCGCACAGATACGCAGTATTTT. Protein sequence: CAIRPGLSTRTDTQYF.

This clone appeared a single time. V and J are TRBV5-6 and TRBJ2-7; TRBD1 aligns across 9 bases. Germline CDR1 is SGHDT and CDR2 is YYEEEE. The J segment lost 3 bases and the V segment lost 2 bases, leaving 6 bases of the junction unmatched. The CDR3 contains 15 residues. Written as DNA, the CDR3 is TGTGCCAGCAGCTTAGGGGGACAGGGTTTCTACGAGCAGTACTTC. It codes for CASSLGGQGFYEQYF. The full variable domain, with the rest looked up from reference TRBV5-6 and TRBJ2-7, is DAGVTQSPTHLIKTRGQQVTLRCSPKSGHDTVSWYQQALGQGPQFIFQYYEEEERQRGNFPDRFSGHQFPNYSSELNVNALLLGDSALYLCASSLGGQGFYEQYFGPGTRLTVT.

The chain couples TRBV13 to TRBJ1-1, with 7 bases fitting TRBD1. The V and J ends lost 7 bases and 8 bases, in that order; junction bases with no gene match: 7. The CDR3 extends over 12 amino acids. Germline V gives CDR1 PRHDT, CDR2 FYEKMQ (reference sequence). CDR3 amino acids: CASTQGDGEAFF. CDR3 nucleotide sequence: TGTGCCAGCACCCAGGGGGACGGGGAAGCTTTCTTT.